Below, 30 T cell receptor beta chains from the same sample are listed, as sequenced in a study of spatial heterogeneity in lung cancer (dated by TCRdb to the late 2010s). The time point tag for this specimen amounts to: blood at routine non-recurrence follow-up after resection. Library generation was performed with 5' RACE. Sequencer: NextSeq 500. TCRdb's own reprocessing of the public reads used fastp at Q25 and MiXCR and kept productive beta chains. Records with the same CDR3 protein are collapsed into one entry carrying the most frequent genes and DNA. This sample comprises about 15,000 distinct CDR3 sequences, about 20% of them detected only once. 6.2% of the sample lies in the top ten. The sample consisted of PBMCs, taken at follow-up. These receptors were taken from a male donor with early-stage non-small cell lung cancer.

This clonotype appeared once. This rearrangement joins TRBV5-1 to TRBJ2-2, with TRBD2 identical over 10 bases. The V gene's germline CDR1 is SGHRS and CDR2 YFSETQ. The CDR3 totals 15 residues. The trim removed 4 bases at V and 6 bases at J, leaving 6 bases unmatched. The chain's CDR3 is CASSPGTSVSGELFF. In nucleotides, the CDR3 is TGCGCCAGCAGCCCCGGGACTAGCGTGTCCGGGGAGCTGTTTTTT.

The chain couples TRBV30 to TRBJ1-2; D perhaps matches TRBD1 (5 bases). CDR1 is GTSNPN, CDR2 SVGIG, per germline (reference sequence). This CDR3 region has 15 residues. The V end lost 2 bases, the J end lost 4 bases, and 17 bases lay between the germline ends. CDR3 DNA sequence: TGTGCCTGGAGTCGTGATCCGTTGACAGCCTATGGCTACACCTTC. Protein sequence: CAWSRDPLTAYGYTF.

This clonotype was detected ten times or more. V usage is TRBV5-1 and J usage is TRBJ2-3; 9 bases agree with TRBD2. J lost 5 bases, V lost 2 bases, and 9 bases had no gene match. The germline gives CDR1 SGHRS, CDR2 YFSETQ. This CDR3 is 16 amino acids long. The CDR3: CASSLIPAGGQDTQYF. CDR3 sequence (DNA): TGCGCCAGCAGCTTAATACCAGCGGGGGGACAAGATACGCAGTATTTT.

This clonotype was counted many times. The genes are TRBV20-1 and TRBJ2-3, with 8 bases lining up with TRBD2. CDR3 length equals 13 residues. The V segment lost 3 bases and the J segment 4 bases; nucleotides outside the gene matches: 3. The V gene's germline CDR1 is DFQATT and CDR2 SNEGSKA (reference sequence). In DNA, the CDR3 is TGCAGTGCTAGCGGGGGGGCGTCAGATACGCAGTATTTT. Protein sequence: CSASGGASDTQYF.

This clonotype was found many times. CDR3 sequence reads: CASSPNQETQYF. The CDR3 DNA is TGTGCCAGCAGCCCCAACCAAGAGACCCAGTACTTC. The chain joins TRBV11-1 to TRBJ2-5; no definite D call. Germline CDR1 and CDR2: SGHAT and FQDESV (reference sequence). CDR3 length: 12 residues. The V and J ends lost 5 bases and 0 bases respectively, with 4 bases between them. Variable domain in full (rest from reference TRBV11-1 and TRBJ2-5): EAEVAQSPRYKITEKSQAVAFWCDPISGHATLYWYRQILGQGPELLVQFQDESVVDDSQLPKDRFSAERLKGVDSTLKIQPAELGDSAMYLCASSPNQETQYFGPGTRLLVL.

The J gene is TRBJ2-7, the V gene TRBV20-1; D unresolved. Looked up from germline, CDR1 is DFQATT and CDR2 is SNEGSKA (reference sequence). This CDR3 is 11 amino acids long. Between the trimmed V and J ends, which lost 3 bases and 0 bases, there was a span of 3 bases. The CDR3 region is CSARSSYEQYF. The CDR3 DNA follows: TGCAGTGCTAGGAGCTCCTACGAGCAGTACTTC.

This clonotype occurred many times. The chain couples TRBV18 to TRBJ2-3; 11 bases map to TRBD2. The germline V gene has CDR1 KGHSH and CDR2 LQKENI. The CDR3 runs to 15 residues. The ends lost 6 bases at V and 7 bases at J; junction bases unmatched: 9. The CDR3 loop reads CASSPGSGGENTQYF. Here the CDR3 DNA reads TGTGCCAGCTCGCCGGGTAGCGGGGGGGAAAATACGCAGTATTTT. The entire variable domain, with the rest obtained from reference TRBV18 and TRBJ2-3, is as follows: NAGVMQNPRHLVRRRGQEARLRCSPMKGHSHVYWYRQLPEEGLKFMVYLQKENIIDESGMPKERFSAEFPKEGPSILRIQQVVRGDSAAYFCASSPGSGGENTQYFGPGTRLTVL.

The gene calls are TRBV5-4 and TRBJ2-7, with 7 positions matching TRBD2. J gave up 2 bases and V 4 bases, and 9 bases lay outside the gene matches. The CDR3 covers 15 residues. Germline assignment: CDR1 SGHNT and CDR2 YYREEE (reference sequence). For the CDR3, the DNA is TGTGCCAGCAGCCCGGGGGGTGACAGTACCTACGAGCAGTACTTC. Its translation: CASSPGGDSTYEQYF.

This clonotype was recorded at least ten times. This chain uses TRBV27 with TRBJ2-7; the D is unclear. Trimming left V 5 bases short and J 1 base short, with 9 bases between. Germline V CDR1 and CDR2: MNHEY, SMNVEV (reference sequence). This CDR3 contains 13 residues. For the CDR3, the DNA is TGTGCCAGCAGTGGGTTGGGGTCCTACGAGCAGTACTTC. Its translation: CASSGLGSYEQYF.

The sample holds many counts of this clonotype. This sequence joins TRBV4-3 and TRBJ2-1; D unresolved. V shed 2 bases and J shed 6 bases, with 11 bases lying between them. The CDR3 has 14 amino acids. Germline CDR1 LGHNA, CDR2 YSLEER. The CDR3 DNA sequence: TGCGCCAGCAGCCAATCCCTGGGTAGCAATGAGCAGTTCTTC. Encoded protein: CASSQSLGSNEQFF.

The table lists this clonotype with many counts. The chain has TRBV5-1 and TRBJ1-1; D remains ambiguous. The CDR3 length is 14 residues. Trimming took off 3 bases at V and 6 bases at J, with 15 bases between the two ends. Germline CDR1 SGHRS, CDR2 YFSETQ. CDR3 amino acids: CASSSTGPPAEAFF. The CDR3 DNA reads as TGCGCCAGCAGCTCGACCGGGCCGCCGGCTGAAGCTTTCTTT.

This clonotype came up many times. This chain joins TRBV6-2 or TRBV6-3 and TRBJ1-1; no firm D call. The CDR3 runs to 11 residues. Germline-derived CDR1 and CDR2 are MNHEY and SVGEGT. Trimming stripped 5 bases from V and 4 bases from J, with 5 bases between. Written as DNA, the CDR3 is TGTGCCAGCAGTCCCCCCACTGAAGCTTTCTTT. Translation gives CASSPPTEAFF.

The V gene is TRBV6-2 or TRBV6-3, the J gene TRBJ2-3; 8 bases fit TRBD1. J gave up 0 bases and V 5 bases, and 7 bases lay outside the gene matches. The germline gives CDR1 MNHEY, CDR2 SVGEGT. The CDR3 is made up of 16 amino acids. The CDR3 loop reads CASSHEWDRSTDTQYF. The CDR3 coding sequence is TGTGCCAGCAGTCACGAGTGGGACAGGAGCACAGATACGCAGTATTTT.

This clonotype is labeled medium-sized (0.01 to 0.1%). CDR3 in amino acids: CSVGRSGPEAFF. CDR3 nucleotides: TGCAGCGTTGGAAGGTCCGGTCCTGAAGCTTTCTTT. This chain joins TRBV29-1 and TRBJ1-1; D is undetermined. Trimming took off 4 bases at V and 6 bases at J, with 12 bases between the two ends. CDR3 length: 12 residues. Germline V gene data show CDR1 as SQVTM and CDR2 as ANQGSEA.

The chain couples TRBV18 to TRBJ2-1, with 8 bases aligning to TRBD1. The V gene's germline CDR1 is KGHSH and CDR2 LQKENI. CDR3 length: 16 residues. Germline trimming cut 0 bases from V and 2 bases from J; bases unmatched to any gene: 3. The CDR3 reads CASSPPDRVTYNEQFF. The CDR3 DNA sequence: TGTGCCAGCTCACCACCGGACAGGGTCACCTACAATGAGCAGTTCTTC. The full variable domain, with the rest looked up from reference TRBV18 and TRBJ2-1, is NAGVMQNPRHLVRRRGQEARLRCSPMKGHSHVYWYRQLPEEGLKFMVYLQKENIIDESGMPKERFSAEFPKEGPSILRIQQVVRGDSAAYFCASSPPDRVTYNEQFFGPGTRLTVL.

This clonotype has a count of ten or more. The chain is built from TRBV6-5 and TRBJ2-3; D may be TRBD1 (5 bases). CDR1 and CDR2 from the germline V gene are MNHEY and SVGAGI. The CDR3 has 16 residues. V lost 7 bases and J 5 bases, leaving 22 bases between the germline ends. This CDR3 reads CASTLTVGQLQDTQYF. DNA for the CDR3: TGTGCCAGCACCCTAACCGTAGGACAACTACAAGATACGCAGTATTTT.

This clonotype has a handful of counts. This rearrangement joins TRBV7-9 to TRBJ1-6, with D possibly TRBD1 on 5 matching bases. Germline V gene lookup returns CDR1 SEHNR and CDR2 FQNEAQ (reference sequence). Trimming pared 4 bases from V and 3 bases from J, leaving 19 bases between. The CDR3 consists of 18 residues. This CDR3 is CASSSTQGPFGYNSPLHF. The DNA of the CDR3 is TGTGCCAGCAGCTCCACCCAGGGACCCTTCGGCTATAATTCACCCCTCCACTTT.

This clonotype qualifies as medium-sized. The genes are TRBV11-2 and TRBJ1-1; D unclear. This CDR3 contains 12 residues. CDR1 and CDR2 (germline): SGHAT, FQNNGV. Trimming took off 5 bases at V and 14 bases at J, with 18 bases between the two ends. In DNA form, the CDR3 reads TGTGCCAGCAGCCCACTAGATCTTGGGTTCTTCTTT. This gives the protein CASSPLDLGFFF.

This clonotype was detected a few times. CDR3 region: CAIRPGQGQETQYF. DNA of the CDR3: TGTGCCATCAGGCCGGGACAGGGCCAAGAGACCCAGTACTTC. This chain links TRBV10-3 with TRBJ2-5; 9 positions agree with TRBD1. The CDR3 length is 14 residues. The J segment lost 1 base and the V segment lost 6 bases, leaving 3 bases of the junction unmatched. Germline V gene data show CDR1 as ENHRY and CDR2 as SYGVKD.

This clonotype is labeled medium-sized. The chain links TRBV20-1 to TRBJ1-3, with a possible D match to TRBD1 (5 bases). The CDR3 length is 15 residues. V was cut by 0 bases and J by 0 bases, with 9 bases left in between. The germline V gene has CDR1 DFQATT and CDR2 SNEGSKA (reference sequence). The CDR3 DNA follows: TGCAGTGCTAGAGATGTGAGGGGCTCTGGAAACACCATATATTTT. This sequence encodes CSARDVRGSGNTIYF.

The sample holds many counts of this clonotype. J is TRBJ2-3 and V is TRBV6-1; D ambiguous. The CDR3 has 16 amino acids. The germline V gene encodes CDR1 MNHNS and CDR2 SASEGT. V was shortened by 3 bases and J by 1 base, with 14 bases between the two germline ends. The chain's CDR3 is CASSEQPDLGTDTQYF. CDR3 DNA sequence: TGTGCCAGCAGTGAGCAACCGGACCTAGGCACAGATACGCAGTATTTT.

This clonotype has a single count. This chain joins TRBV7-3 and TRBJ1-3; D call uncertain. V was cut by 3 bases and J by 0 bases, with 9 bases left in between. The CDR3 has 15 amino acids. Per germline, CDR1 SGHTA and CDR2 FQGTGA. CDR3 region: CASSLDGSSGNTIYF. Here the CDR3 DNA reads TGTGCCAGCAGCTTGGACGGCTCCTCTGGAAACACCATATATTTT.

V is TRBV4-1 and J is TRBJ1-2, with 8 bases lining up with TRBD1. From germline, CDR1 is MGHRA and CDR2 YSYEKL. This CDR3 spans 15 amino acids. V shed 1 base and J 8 bases; nucleotides not matched to a gene: 9. The CDR3, as DNA: TGCGCCAGCAGCCAAGCGTCCAGGGGGCAACGAGGCTACACCTTC. Protein sequence: CASSQASRGQRGYTF.

The chain is built from TRBV10-2 and TRBJ2-1; 9 bases agree with TRBD1. CDR1 and CDR2 (germline): WSHSY, SAAADI. V lost 8 bases to trimming and J lost 5 bases; unmatched junction nucleotides: 10. This CDR3 region has 15 residues. CDR3 DNA: TGCGCCAGCCTGAATACCGGGACAGGGAACAATGAGCAGTTCTTC. This sequence encodes CASLNTGTGNNEQFF.

The chain employs TRBV7-2 and TRBJ1-6; no firm D call. This CDR3 is 12 amino acids long. V was shortened by 5 bases and J by 14 bases, with 13 bases between the two germline ends. The germline V gene encodes CDR1 SGHTA and CDR2 FQGNSA. The CDR3 region has the DNA TGTGCCAGCAGCGGAGGGCCCTTAACCCTCCACTTT. This codes for CASSGGPLTLHF.

This sequence joins TRBV29-1 and TRBJ1-1; D is possibly TRBD1 (6 bases). Germline assignment: CDR1 SQVTM and CDR2 ANQGSEA. The CDR3 contains 13 residues. With 5 bases removed from V and 4 bases from J, the gap between germline ends came to 14 bases. The CDR3 nucleotides are TGCAGCGTTCCTGACAGGACGGGCACTGAAGCTTTCTTT. This gives the protein CSVPDRTGTEAFF.

This clonotype was seen repeatedly, ten times or more. The chain is built from TRBV9 and TRBJ2-1; TRBD1 agrees at 9 bases. The length of the CDR3 is 14 residues. Trimming cost V 2 bases and J 7 bases; bases outside gene matches: 4. Germline loops: CDR1 SGDLS, CDR2 YYNGEE. CDR3 sequence reads: CASSVGQGTNEQFF. CDR3 in DNA: TGTGCCAGCAGCGTGGGACAGGGAACGAATGAGCAGTTCTTC.

This clonotype was picked up many times. J is TRBJ2-7 and V is TRBV20-1; unclear D gene. This CDR3 has 15 amino acids. Germline CDR1 DFQATT, CDR2 SNEGSKA (reference sequence). The V end lost 0 bases, the J end lost 2 bases, and 14 bases lay between the germline ends. The CDR3 nucleotides read TGCAGTGCTAGAGATCATTCGTCCAACACCTACGAGCAGTACTTC. It specifies CSARDHSSNTYEQYF.

This clonotype is medium-sized in the sample. The rearrangement joins TRBV29-1 to TRBJ2-2, with 9 bases matching TRBD1. The CDR3 has 15 amino acids. The trim removed 4 bases at V and 1 base at J, leaving 4 bases unmatched. Germline V gives CDR1 SQVTM, CDR2 ANQGSEA. CDR3 nucleotide sequence: TGCAGCGTTGGGTGGGACAGGGAGAACACCGGGGAGCTGTTTTTT. Its translation is CSVGWDRENTGELFF.

CDR3 sequence: CASSDPGGRTDTQYF. CDR3 bases: TGCGCCAGCAGCGACCCCGGGGGGCGGACAGATACGCAGTATTTT. The chain joins TRBV5-1 to TRBJ2-3; a weak D match, TRBD2 (7 bases). Deletions cut 4 bases from V and 3 bases from J, with 15 bases between. The CDR3 runs 15 residues. Germline CDR1 is SGHRS and CDR2 is YFSETQ. The full variable domain, completed using reference TRBV5-1 and TRBJ2-3, is KAGVTQTPRYLIKTRGQQVTLSCSPISGHRSVSWYQQTPGQGLQFLFEYFSETQRNKGNFPGRFSGRQFSNSRSEMNVSTLELGDSALYLCASSDPGGRTDTQYFGPGTRLTVL.